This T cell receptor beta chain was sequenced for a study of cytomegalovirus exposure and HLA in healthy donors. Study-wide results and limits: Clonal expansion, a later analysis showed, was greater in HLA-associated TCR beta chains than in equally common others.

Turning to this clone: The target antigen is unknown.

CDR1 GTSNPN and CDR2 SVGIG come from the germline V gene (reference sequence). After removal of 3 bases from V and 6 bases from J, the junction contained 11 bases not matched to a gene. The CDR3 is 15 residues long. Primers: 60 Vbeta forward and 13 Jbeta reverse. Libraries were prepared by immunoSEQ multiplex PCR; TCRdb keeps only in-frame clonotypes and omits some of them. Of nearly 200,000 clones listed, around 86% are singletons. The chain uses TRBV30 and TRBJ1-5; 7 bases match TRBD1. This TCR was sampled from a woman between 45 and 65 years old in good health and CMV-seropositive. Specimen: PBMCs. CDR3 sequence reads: CAWSRTRGQGQPQHF. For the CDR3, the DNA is TGTGCCTGGAGCCGAACAAGGGGGCAGGGTCAGCCCCAGCATTTT.